This TCR beta chain was found in a study of response to subunit inactivated influenza vaccine. TCRdb fed the RT-PCR reads into MiXCR, producing one record per CDR3 protein. Among about 500,000 distinct CDR3 sequences listed, roughly 7.9% were seen once. As to this clonotype: Its specificity is unknown.

Overall study results and limits: Each seasonal flu vaccination may recruit only limited new T cells, authors suggested.

The source was PBMCs from blood, collected about 24 months after vaccination. This receptor was taken from a man in his fifties or sixties who received an inactivated influenza vaccine.

The CDR3 sequence: CSVAPRSGNTIYF. The CDR3 nucleotides read TGCAGCGTTGCCCCCCGATCTGGAAACACCATATATTTT. The gene calls are TRBV29-1 and TRBJ1-3, with D uncertain. Per the germline V gene, CDR1 is SQVTM and CDR2 is ANQGSEA. CDR3 size: 13 residues. The V and J ends lost 4 bases and 1 base respectively, with 8 bases between them.